Following are 23 T cell receptor beta chains from one sample sequenced in a study of patients and donors after allogeneic stem cell transplantation. TCRdb processed the RT-PCR reads anew with MiXCR; each CDR3 protein has one entry. The data show about 400,000 distinct CDR3 sequences, 16% seen once. Sample: blood, either unsorted or a sorted T cell fraction (not recorded which). These receptors were collected from a human donor who was either an allogeneic HSCT recipient or a stem cell or donor lymphocyte infusion donor (not recorded which). It is not recorded whose cells these are; they may come from a transplant donor.

Comments on this clonotype: A much larger clone sits a single nucleotide away, making a read error possible. Written as DNA, the CDR3 is TGTGCCAGCAGTCCCGTGGGTGGCTACACCTTC. Amino acid sequence: CASSPVGGYTF. The chain carries TRBV12-3 or TRBV12-4 and TRBJ1-2; D is uncertain. The CDR3 is made up of 11 amino acids. Deletions cut 5 bases from V and 7 bases from J, with 8 bases between.

The chain has TRBV5-1 and TRBJ1-2, with 8 bases aligning to TRBD1. V shed 2 bases and J 1 base; nucleotides not matched to a gene: 1. The CDR3 length is 14 residues. Per germline, CDR1 SGHRS and CDR2 YFSETQ. The CDR3 reads CASSFDRGNYGYTF. CDR3 nucleotides: TGCGCCAGCAGCTTTGACAGGGGTAACTATGGCTACACCTTC.

The V gene is TRBV7-2, the J gene TRBJ2-5; the match to TRBD2 covers 8 bases. J was trimmed by 3 bases and V by 2 bases; bases with no gene match: 8. The CDR3 loop spans 16 amino acids. In germline, CDR1 is SGHTA, CDR2 FQGNSA. The CDR3 spells CASSLWPWRGEETQYF. DNA for the CDR3: TGTGCCAGCAGCTTATGGCCCTGGCGGGGGGAAGAGACCCAGTACTTC. Variable domain in full (rest from reference TRBV7-2 and TRBJ2-5): GAGVSQSPSNKVTEKGKDVELRCDPISGHTALYWYRQSLGQGLEFLIYFQGNSAPDKSGLPSDRFSAERTGGSVSTLTIQRTQQEDSAVYLCASSLWPWRGEETQYFGPGTRLLVL.

The table lists this clonotype with many counts. This chain joins TRBV10-3 and TRBJ2-1; D gene uncertain. V shed 10 bases and J shed 10 bases, with 14 bases lying between them. The CDR3 contains 11 residues. In germline, CDR1 is ENHRY, CDR2 SYGVKD. The CDR3 spells CASSLGIEQFF. CDR3 in DNA: TGTGCCAGCTCCCTTGGGATAGAGCAGTTCTTC.

This clonotype was seen a few times. V usage is TRBV3-1 and J usage is TRBJ2-3; a possible D gene is TRBD2 (5 bases). This CDR3 is built from 15 residues. The germline V and J ends were trimmed by 3 bases and 2 bases, with 12 bases remaining between them. Germline loops: CDR1 LGHDT, CDR2 YNNKEL (reference sequence). The CDR3 region has the DNA TGTGCCAGCAGCCAGGACTTCCACCCCACAGATACGCAGTATTTT. Protein: CASSQDFHPTDTQYF.

This clonotype was seen ten or more times. The rearrangement links TRBV12-3 or TRBV12-4 to TRBJ1-5; a weak D match, TRBD1 (5 bases). The CDR3 spans 14 residues. Trimming pared 3 bases from V and 3 bases from J, leaving 9 bases between. DNA for the CDR3: TGTGCCAGCAGTTTTGGGGGGGTCAATCAGCCCCAGCATTTT. As protein: CASSFGGVNQPQHF.

V and J are TRBV10-3 and TRBJ1-6; the D gene is possibly TRBD1 (5 bases). This CDR3 has 15 amino acids. Germline V CDR1 and CDR2: ENHRY, SYGVKD. V was clipped by 0 bases and J by 7 bases, with 10 bases between them. The CDR3 DNA is TGTGCCATCAGTGAGTCGGGGCAGGCGAATTCACCCCTCCACTTT. It yields the protein CAISESGQANSPLHF.

The chain combines TRBV12-3 or TRBV12-4 with TRBJ2-7; 9 bases are shared with TRBD2. The ends lost 5 bases at V and 10 bases at J; junction bases unmatched: 12. There are 14 residues in the CDR3. The CDR3 region is CASSRSGRLGDQYF. The CDR3 nucleotides read TGTGCCAGCAGTCGGAGCGGGAGGCTTGGCGACCAGTACTTC.

The J gene is TRBJ2-3, the V gene TRBV11-2; 10 nucleotides align to TRBD2. CDR1 SGHAT and CDR2 FQNNGV come from the germline V gene. This CDR3 contains 18 residues. Losses at the gene ends were 5 bases for V and 4 bases for J; bases not matched to a gene: 15. In nucleotides, the CDR3 is TGTGCCAGCAGCAAACATTTAGCGGGAGGCACCGGGTCAGATACGCAGTATTTT. Its translation is CASSKHLAGGTGSDTQYF. Full variable domain (rest looked up from reference TRBV11-2 and TRBJ2-3): EAGVAQSPRYKIIEKRQSVAFWCNPISGHATLYWYQQILGQGPKLLIQFQNNGVVDDSQLPKDRFSAERLKGVDSTLKIQPAKLEDSAVYLCASSKHLAGGTGSDTQYFGPGTRLTVL.

Many counts were recorded for this clonotype. The rearrangement uses TRBV5-5 and TRBJ1-1, with D possibly being TRBD1 (6 bases). The CDR3 length is 13 residues. CDR1 and CDR2 (germline): SGHKS, YYEKEE (reference sequence). V lost 5 bases to trimming and J lost 2 bases, with 10 bases between them. The chain's CDR3 is CASSIQGNTEAFF. DNA of the CDR3: TGTGCCAGCAGTATACAGGGAAACACTGAAGCTTTCTTT.

The chain couples TRBV12-3 or TRBV12-4 to TRBJ2-5; 10 bases align to TRBD1. Trimming took 2 bases from V and 6 from J; bases not matched to a gene: 6. This CDR3 is built from 15 residues. CDR3 in amino acids: CASSLWGQGLQTQYF. CDR3 in DNA: TGTGCCAGCAGTTTATGGGGACAGGGGTTGCAGACCCAGTACTTC.

The gene calls are TRBV6-1 and TRBJ1-1, with D unresolved. The germline CDR1 and CDR2 sequences are MNHNS and SASEGT. This CDR3 is built from 13 residues. Deletions cut 6 bases from V and 1 base from J, with 9 bases between. CDR3 bases: TGTGCCAGCAGGCCAATCAGGAACACTGAAGCTTTCTTT. Translated, it gives CASRPIRNTEAFF.

This clonotype was counted a few times. The chain uses TRBV18 and TRBJ1-1; maybe TRBD1 (5 bases). V gave up 2 bases and J gave up 1 base, with 8 bases separating them. CDR3 length: 14 amino acids. Germline CDR1 and CDR2: KGHSH and LQKENI. CDR3 sequence reads: CASSPLDTNTEAFF. The CDR3 DNA sequence: TGTGCCAGCTCACCATTGGACACGAACACTGAAGCTTTCTTT.

This rearrangement joins TRBV4-1 to TRBJ2-7; TRBD1 matches at 9 bases. V trimming: 1 base; J trimming: 5 bases; junction bases outside the gene matches: 6. The CDR3 extends over 15 amino acids. Per germline, CDR1 MGHRA and CDR2 YSYEKL. CDR3 amino acids: CASSQVGTGKDEQYF. The CDR3 DNA is TGCGCCAGCAGCCAAGTGGGGACAGGGAAAGACGAGCAGTACTTC.

In its sample, this clonotype was seen many times. In DNA form, the CDR3 reads TGTGCCAGCAGAAACGACAGGGGTCACGGGGCTTTCTTT. Its protein is CASRNDRGHGAFF. This rearrangement joins TRBV6-6 to TRBJ1-1, with 8 bases aligning to TRBD1. J lost 11 bases, V lost 6 bases, and 11 bases had no gene match. Per germline, CDR1 MNHNY and CDR2 SVGAGI (reference sequence). The CDR3 has 13 residues.

This clonotype was counted a few times. This chain connects TRBV5-1 to TRBJ2-1; perhaps TRBD1 as D (7 bases). CDR1 is SGHRS and CDR2 is YFSETQ in the germline V gene. The CDR3 covers 14 residues. Trimming took 7 bases from V and 3 from J, leaving 14 bases between them. CDR3 amino acids: CASGQGGRYNEQFF. Written as DNA, the CDR3 is TGCGCCAGCGGCCAGGGGGGCCGCTACAATGAGCAGTTCTTC. Using reference TRBV5-1 and TRBJ2-1 for the parts outside the CDR3, the full variable domain is KAGVTQTPRYLIKTRGQQVTLSCSPISGHRSVSWYQQTPGQGLQFLFEYFSETQRNKGNFPGRFSGRQFSNSRSEMNVSTLELGDSALYLCASGQGGRYNEQFFGPGTRLTVL.

In its sample, this clonotype was seen many times. The chain links TRBV6-5 to TRBJ1-1; tentatively, D is TRBD1 (6 bases). This CDR3 region has 13 residues. Germline lookup yields CDR1 MNHEY and CDR2 SVGAGI. V was trimmed by 2 bases and J by 3 bases, leaving 7 bases between them. Here the CDR3 DNA reads TGTGCCAGCAGTTACGGGGGGCACACTGAAGCTTTCTTT. Amino acid sequence: CASSYGGHTEAFF.

This clonotype has just a few counts. V is TRBV5-4 and J is TRBJ2-3; the D gene could be TRBD1 or TRBD2 (6 bases each). The CDR3 sequence is 14 residues long. The V gene's germline CDR1 is SGHNT and CDR2 YYREEE (reference sequence). V lost 4 bases, J lost 9 bases, and 18 bases lay in between. The CDR3 loop reads CASSDQRGANTQYF. The DNA for the CDR3 is TGTGCCAGCAGCGATCAAAGGGGGGCCAACACGCAGTATTTT.

This clonotype appeared a few times. This chain joins TRBV12-3 or TRBV12-4 and TRBJ2-3; 8 bases map to TRBD1. Losses at the gene ends were 5 bases for V and 0 bases for J; bases not matched to a gene: 4. This CDR3 has 15 residues. The CDR3 sequence is CASSPGQASTDTQYF. The CDR3 DNA is TGTGCCAGCAGTCCGGGACAGGCTAGCACAGATACGCAGTATTTT.

In its sample, this clonotype was seen many times. The chain carries TRBV6-1 and TRBJ1-5; no firm D call. The ends were cut back, 9 bases at V and 5 bases at J, with 23 bases in the middle. The length of the CDR3 is 16 residues. Germline V gives CDR1 MNHNS, CDR2 SASEGT. CDR3 in amino acids: CASHWELSRGDQPQHF. In nucleotides, the CDR3 is TGTGCCAGTCATTGGGAGTTGAGTCGGGGAGATCAGCCCCAGCATTTT.

At least ten counts were recorded for this clonotype. The rearrangement uses TRBV12-3 or TRBV12-4 and TRBJ2-3; possible D gene TRBD2, 5 bases. The CDR3 has 13 residues. CDR3 sequence: CASAEITTDTQYF. In DNA form, the CDR3 reads TGTGCTTCAGCGGAAATTACCACAGATACGCAGTATTTT.

The rearrangement joins TRBV27 to TRBJ2-7, with D possibly matching TRBD2 (6 bases). The CDR3 is made up of 16 amino acids. Germline V CDR1 and CDR2: MNHEY, SMNVEV (reference sequence). With 2 bases removed from V and 0 bases from J, the gap between germline ends came to 14 bases. The CDR3 sequence: CASSLVAGSSSYEQYF. The CDR3 region has the DNA TGTGCCAGCAGTTTAGTGGCGGGGTCGAGCTCCTACGAGCAGTACTTC.

The V gene is TRBV29-1, the J gene TRBJ2-1; 10 nucleotides match TRBD2. Germline V gene lookup returns CDR1 SQVTM and CDR2 ANQGSEA. The V segment lost 3 bases and the J segment 6 bases; nucleotides outside the gene matches: 5. This CDR3 region has 14 residues. CDR3 region: CSVDRTSGSNEQFF. CDR3 DNA: TGCAGCGTTGACAGGACTAGCGGATCCAATGAGCAGTTCTTC.